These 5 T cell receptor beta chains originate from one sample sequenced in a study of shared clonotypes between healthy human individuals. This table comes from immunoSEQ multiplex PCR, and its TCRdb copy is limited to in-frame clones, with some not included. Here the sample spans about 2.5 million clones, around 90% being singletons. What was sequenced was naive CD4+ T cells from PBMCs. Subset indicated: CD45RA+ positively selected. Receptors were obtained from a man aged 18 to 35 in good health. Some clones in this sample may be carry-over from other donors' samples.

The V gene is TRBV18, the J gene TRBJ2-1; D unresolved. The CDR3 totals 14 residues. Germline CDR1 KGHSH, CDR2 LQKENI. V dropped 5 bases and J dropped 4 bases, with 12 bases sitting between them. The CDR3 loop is CASSEIDGYNEQFF. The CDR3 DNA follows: TGTGCCAGCTCAGAAATTGACGGATACAATGAGCAGTTCTTC.

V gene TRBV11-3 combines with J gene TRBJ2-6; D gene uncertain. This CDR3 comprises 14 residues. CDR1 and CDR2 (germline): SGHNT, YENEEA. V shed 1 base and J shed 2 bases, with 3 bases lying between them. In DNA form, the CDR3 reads TGTGCCAGCAGCTTAGGCACTGGGGCCAACGTCCTGACTTTC. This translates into CASSLGTGANVLTF.

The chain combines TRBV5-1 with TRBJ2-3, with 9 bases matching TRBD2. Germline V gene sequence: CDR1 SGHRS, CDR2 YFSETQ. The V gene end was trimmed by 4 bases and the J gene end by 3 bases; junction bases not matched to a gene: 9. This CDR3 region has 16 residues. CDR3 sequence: CASSPIAGAWTDTQYF. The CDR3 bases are TGCGCCAGCAGCCCTATAGCGGGAGCTTGGACAGATACGCAGTATTTT.

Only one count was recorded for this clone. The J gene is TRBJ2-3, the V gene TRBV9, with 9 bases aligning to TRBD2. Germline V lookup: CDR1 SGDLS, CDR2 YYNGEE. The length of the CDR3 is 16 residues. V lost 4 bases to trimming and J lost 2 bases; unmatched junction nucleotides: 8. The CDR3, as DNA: TGTGCCAGCAGCACCTCAGCGGGAGGCTTCACAGATACGCAGTATTTT. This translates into CASSTSAGGFTDTQYF.

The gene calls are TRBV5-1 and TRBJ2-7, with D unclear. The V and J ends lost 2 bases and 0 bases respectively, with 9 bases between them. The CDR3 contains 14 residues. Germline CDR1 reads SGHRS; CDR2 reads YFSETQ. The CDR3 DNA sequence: TGCGCCAGCAGCTTAAGAATTAGCTCCTACGAGCAGTACTTC. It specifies CASSLRISSYEQYF.